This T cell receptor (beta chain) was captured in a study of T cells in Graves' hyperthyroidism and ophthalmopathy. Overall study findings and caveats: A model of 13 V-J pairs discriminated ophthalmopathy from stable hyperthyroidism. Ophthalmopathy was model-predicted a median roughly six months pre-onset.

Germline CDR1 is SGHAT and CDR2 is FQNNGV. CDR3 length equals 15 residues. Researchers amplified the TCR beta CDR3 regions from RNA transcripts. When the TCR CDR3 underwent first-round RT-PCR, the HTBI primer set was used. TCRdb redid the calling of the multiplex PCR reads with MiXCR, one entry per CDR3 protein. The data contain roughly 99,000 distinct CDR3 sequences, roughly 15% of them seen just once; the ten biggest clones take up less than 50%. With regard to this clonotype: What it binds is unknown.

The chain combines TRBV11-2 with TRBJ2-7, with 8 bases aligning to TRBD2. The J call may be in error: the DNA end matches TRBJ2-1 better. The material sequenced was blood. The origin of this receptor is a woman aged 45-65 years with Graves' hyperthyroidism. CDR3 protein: CASSLGSGSSGEQFF. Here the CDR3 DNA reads TGTGCCAGCAGCTTAGGAAGCGGGAGCTCTGGGGAGCAGTTCTTC.